This is a list of T cell receptor beta chains from one sample in a study of metastatic and nonmetastatic thyroid tumors. TCRdb re-called clones via MiXCR from the PCR reads. The table lists several thousand clones, around 33% of them singletons, with over 15% in the top ten. Sequencing used adjacent normal tissue. Receptor source: a female donor with papillary thyroid cancer or a benign thyroid nodule (not recorded which). Some clones in this sample may be carry-over from other donors' samples. CDR3s leave out the opening cysteine and the closing phenylalanine or tryptophan. Not all rows give a size; the values are once, few, many and, for expanded clones, a class.

j_gene | abundance | v_gene | CDR3aa
TRBJ2-2 | . | TRBV5-1 | ASSLEPNTGELF
TRBJ2-6 | . | TRBV30 | AWSMLSSGANVLT
TRBJ2-7 | many | TRBV20-1 | SARGASGQTYEQY
TRBJ1-5 | . | TRBV20-1 | SAQETGGNQPQH
TRBJ1-2 | few | TRBV24-1 | ATSDLMQSYGYT
TRBJ2-2 | . | TRBV6-4 | ASREQGTGELF
TRBJ2-5 | few | TRBV6-2/TRBV6-3 | ASSYLGSGAV
TRBJ1-1 | . | TRBV6-5 | ASSYSAGGTEAF
TRBJ1-5 | . | TRBV28 | ASSLGGVRGYQPQH
TRBJ2-1 | few | TRBV28 | ASSRPGLAGYEQF
TRBJ1-1 | . | TRBV19 | ASSIARGKDTEAF
TRBJ2-1 | . | TRBV7-6 | ASSLRLAGGPDEQF
TRBJ1-1 | . | TRBV4-1 | ASSQDPGSAEAF
TRBJ2-1 | few | TRBV6-6 | ASSYSSQVGEQF
TRBJ1-3 | few | TRBV11-2 | ASSGRTGGSGNTIY
TRBJ2-3 | . | TRBV5-6 | ASSSAGTGLSTDTQY
TRBJ2-3 | few | TRBV20-1 | SAGGSWADTQY
TRBJ2-1 | . | TRBV6-6 | ASSYSTSGINEQF
TRBJ1-2 | few | TRBV5-1 | ASSLRGGDYGYT
TRBJ2-2 | few | TRBV6-5 | ATGAGELF
TRBJ2-1 | few | TRBV6-2/TRBV6-3 | ASSYAGTRNNEQF
TRBJ2-1 | . | TRBV4-3 | ASSQGIATNEQF
TRBJ1-1 | . | TRBV7-2 | ASSSNGVGPEAF
TRBJ2-3 | . | TRBV28 | ASSPPSGSAQADTQY
TRBJ2-7 | . | TRBV20-1 | SARVGTGYIYEQY
TRBJ2-1 | few | TRBV6-1 | ATQGTSGHNEQF
TRBJ2-1 | few | TRBV6-1 | ASRTVTYNEQF
TRBJ1-5 | few | TRBV6-1 | ASSEAPGLGHQPQH
TRBJ2-2 | hyperexpanded | TRBV6-1 | ATQFRGTGELF
TRBJ1-2 | many | TRBV6-1 | ASSERKNYGYT
TRBJ1-2 | . | TRBV10-2 | ASSGLGYTGYGYT
TRBJ1-5 | . | TRBV6-1 | ASRPGTDYSNQPQH
TRBJ1-4 | . | TRBV7-9 | ASSPPQGLTNEKLF
TRBJ2-3 | few | TRBV12-5 | ASGPGSITDTQY
TRBJ2-7 | . | TRBV6-1 | ASSEGLFMGEQY
TRBJ2-1 | few | TRBV10-1 | ASSEAGGLGNEQF
TRBJ1-1 | . | TRBV28 | ASRYRETEAF
TRBJ2-1 | . | TRBV6-2/TRBV6-3 | ASSYWTNNEQF
TRBJ1-6 | hyperexpanded | TRBV9 | ASSPSNSPLH
TRBJ2-7 | few | TRBV6-1 | ASTYTTSGSTHEQY
TRBJ1-5 | . | TRBV19 | ASSLPDGNQPQH
TRBJ2-1 | few | TRBV5-1 | ASSFRDNYNEQF
TRBJ2-2 | . | TRBV2 | ASRLSGEIGELF
TRBJ2-7 | . | TRBV7-9 | ASSLTSGRAEQY
TRBJ1-1 | once | TRBV5-1 | ASSRWGSTEAF
TRBJ1-2 | . | TRBV19 | ASKEGPSNYGYT
TRBJ1-3 | . | TRBV2 | ASSENRPDSGNTIY
TRBJ2-3 | . | TRBV2 | ASEGAGGHTDTQY
TRBJ2-1 | . | TRBV7-9 | ASSFPWGGRLNEQF
TRBJ1-1 | . | TRBV27 | ASSQRGQVIMNTEAF
TRBJ2-7 | few | TRBV12-3/TRBV12-4 | ASSSKWTGSSYEQY
TRBJ2-7 | . | TRBV7-2 | ASSLSPQSHYEQY
TRBJ2-3 | . | TRBV20-1 | SARGGGSNTQY
TRBJ1-6 | few | TRBV28 | ASSTGPVYNSPLH
TRBJ2-7 | . | TRBV18 | ASSPFFSGSPPTGSYEQY
TRBJ2-1 | few | TRBV12-3/TRBV12-4 | ASSLAGTGLF
TRBJ1-1 | few | TRBV6-1 | ASSEERGLLVAF